These 20 T cell receptor beta chains share one sample of origin, sequenced in a study of breast tumors, draining lymph nodes, adjacent tissues. In TCRdb, the multiplex PCR reads were re-called with MiXCR into one record per CDR3 protein. The profile shows 120,000 to 150,000 distinct CDR3 sequences, about 31% of them singletons. Breast cancer patients provided tissue from their axillary draining lymph nodes. The sequencing input was axillary lymph node tissue. Receptors were obtained from a female donor with breast cancer. Some clones in this sample may be carry-over from other donors' samples.

This clonotype was found many times. The chain is built from TRBV18 and TRBJ2-3; TRBD2 agrees at 7 bases. V dropped 6 bases and J dropped 1; count of bases not matched to a gene: 7. Germline values: CDR1 KGHSH, CDR2 LQKENI. This CDR3 is built from 15 residues. CDR3 sequence (DNA): TGTGCCAGCTCCGATATGGCGGGGGGCACAGATACGCAGTATTTT. Translated: CASSDMAGGTDTQYF.

In DNA, the CDR3 is TGCGCCAGCGGCCGAGGGGGCTCCTACGAGCAGTACTTC. Residues: CASGRGGSYEQYF. The rearrangement uses TRBV10-1 and TRBJ2-7; D is perhaps TRBD1 (6 bases). There are 13 residues in the CDR3. Trimming took off 8 bases at V and 0 bases at J, with 11 bases between the two ends. Looked up from germline, CDR1 is WNHNN and CDR2 is SYGVQD (reference sequence).

This clonotype was seen repeatedly, ten times or more. The rearrangement joins TRBV2 to TRBJ1-4, with 9 positions matching TRBD1. This CDR3 has 17 residues. The V and J ends lost 3 bases and 8 bases, in that order; junction bases with no gene match: 13. CDR1 SNHLY and CDR2 FYNNEI come from the germline V gene. CDR3 region: CASSDQLGQGLGEKLFF. The DNA of the CDR3 is TGTGCCAGCAGTGACCAGCTGGGACAGGGATTGGGGGAAAAACTGTTTTTT.

V gene TRBV19 combines with J gene TRBJ2-5; D tentatively reads TRBD1 or TRBD2 (5 bases each). The CDR3 runs 14 residues. Germline V gene lookup returns CDR1 LNHDA and CDR2 SQIVND (reference sequence). Trimming shortened V by 7 bases and J by 5 bases, and 17 bases separated the two germline ends. In DNA, the CDR3 is TGTGCCAGTACCTCCACTCCGGGGCGCGAGACCCAGTACTTC. This codes for CASTSTPGRETQYF.

This clonotype was observed once. The chain uses TRBV2 and TRBJ2-6; D gene ambiguous. The V gene's germline CDR1 is SNHLY and CDR2 FYNNEI. Trimming removed 6 bases at V and 1 base at J, with 16 bases between. The CDR3 has 17 amino acids. The CDR3 region is CASSRELGYSGANVLTF. The CDR3 DNA is TGTGCCAGCAGCCGAGAGTTGGGGTATTCTGGGGCCAACGTCCTGACTTTC.

The rearrangement uses TRBV24-1 and TRBJ2-3; 7 bases line up with TRBD1. CDR1 and CDR2 (germline): KGHDR, SFDVKD. V lost 4 bases and J lost 2; bases outside the gene matches: 8. The CDR3 totals 16 residues. CDR3 sequence (DNA): TGTGCCACCAGTGAGTCCCGGGACAGTGACACAGATACGCAGTATTTT. It encodes CATSESRDSDTDTQYF.

The chain joins TRBV5-4 to TRBJ2-3, with TRBD2 identical over 7 bases. Trimming took 3 bases from V and 0 from J; bases not matched to a gene: 4. This CDR3 has 15 residues. Germline lookup yields CDR1 SGHNT and CDR2 YYREEE (reference sequence). In DNA, the CDR3 is TGTGCCAGCAGCTGGGCAGCGGGGAGCACAGATACGCAGTATTTT. It specifies CASSWAAGSTDTQYF.

This clonotype was counted ten times or more. The genes are TRBV20-1 and TRBJ2-7; TRBD2 might be the D (5 bases). Trimming took off 1 base at V and 2 bases at J, with 15 bases between the two ends. Germline V gene lookup returns CDR1 DFQATT and CDR2 SNEGSKA (reference sequence). The CDR3 loop spans 15 amino acids. CDR3 protein: CSARAKPGFTYEQYF. The CDR3 DNA follows: TGCAGTGCTAGAGCTAAGCCGGGATTTACCTACGAGCAGTACTTC.

This clonotype was seen ten or more times. The chain recombines TRBV27 with TRBJ2-7; possible D gene TRBD2, 6 bases. The CDR3 consists of 15 residues. The germline gives CDR1 MNHEY, CDR2 SMNVEV (reference sequence). V lost 4 bases and J 4 bases, leaving 17 bases between the germline ends. The CDR3 here is CASSWKRALVYEQYF. In DNA, the CDR3 is TGTGCCAGCAGTTGGAAGCGGGCTCTGGTGTACGAGCAGTACTTC.

At least ten counts were recorded for this clonotype. This chain connects TRBV20-1 to TRBJ2-7, with D possibly TRBD2 on 6 matching bases. With 5 bases removed from V and 0 bases from J, the gap between germline ends came to 17 bases. The CDR3 loop spans 15 amino acids. Germline V gene lookup returns CDR1 DFQATT and CDR2 SNEGSKA (reference sequence). The CDR3 nucleotides are TGCAGTGCTGCTACCGGGACTCCTAGCTCCTACGAGCAGTACTTC. Translated: CSAATGTPSSYEQYF.

This clonotype was observed at least ten times. This chain connects TRBV6-2 or TRBV6-3 to TRBJ2-3; TRBD1 is a possible D gene (5 bases). The ends were cut back, 6 bases at V and 0 bases at J, with 13 bases in the middle. In germline, CDR1 is MNHEY, CDR2 SVGEGT. This CDR3 has 15 residues. The CDR3 spells CASSVQGTSTDTQYF. CDR3 coding DNA: TGTGCCAGCAGCGTCCAGGGTACTAGCACAGATACGCAGTATTTT.

On this clonotype: Germline and junction disagree at one end, which may indicate a read error. V gene TRBV6-5 combines with J gene TRBJ2-1; D may be TRBD2 (6 bases). Germline loops: CDR1 MNHEY, CDR2 SVGAGI. This CDR3 spans 19 amino acids. For the CDR3, the DNA is TGTGCCAGCAGTAAAACCGGGACTTCGACCCTCGAGTTGGCCAATGATCAGTTCTTC. Translated, it gives CASSKTGTSTLELANDQFF.

At least ten counts were recorded for this clonotype. The chain combines TRBV10-3 with TRBJ1-5, with D hard to call. Germline V gene lookup returns CDR1 ENHRY and CDR2 SYGVKD. The germline V and J ends were trimmed by 0 bases and 0 bases, with 9 bases remaining between them. The length of the CDR3 is 16 residues. The CDR3 bases are TGTGCCATCAGTGAGTCAGGGCCAAATAGCAATCAGCCCCAGCATTTT. Residues: CAISESGPNSNQPQHF.

To note about this clonotype: Sequence at one end of the junction differs from germline and may be a read error. The chain combines TRBV20-1 with TRBJ2-7; D uncertain. CDR1 and CDR2 (germline): DFQATT, SNEGSKA (reference sequence). CDR3 size: 14 residues. The CDR3 DNA sequence: TGCAGTGCTAGAATACGGGCCCCTTCCCACGAGCAGAACTTC. This translates into CSARIRAPSHEQNF.

This clonotype showed up many times. This chain joins TRBV10-3 and TRBJ1-6; D gene ambiguous. The CDR3 has 12 amino acids. Trimming removed 2 bases at V and 7 bases at J, with 3 bases between. The germline V gene has CDR1 ENHRY and CDR2 SYGVKD. CDR3 sequence reads: CAISENNSPLHF. In DNA form, the CDR3 reads TGTGCCATCAGTGAGAACAATTCACCCCTCCACTTT.

The genes are TRBV29-1 and TRBJ1-1; 9 bases align to TRBD1. CDR1 and CDR2 from the germline V gene are SQVTM and ANQGSEA. V was pared by 8 bases and J by 1 base, with 5 bases of the junction left unmatched. This CDR3 comprises 13 residues. The CDR3 bases are TGCAGCTACTTGGGACAGGGGAACACTGAAGCTTTCTTT. Its translation is CSYLGQGNTEAFF. Complete variable domain (other parts from reference TRBV29-1 and TRBJ1-1): SAVISQKPSRDICQRGTSLTIQCQVDSQVTMMFWYRQQPGQSLTLIATANQGSEATYESGFVIDKFPISRPNLTFSTLTVSNMSPEDSSIYLCSYLGQGNTEAFFGQGTRLTVV.

This clonotype has at least ten counts. V is TRBV24-1 and J is TRBJ2-5; no reliable D call. Between the trimmed V and J ends, which lost 9 bases and 3 bases, there was a span of 19 bases. Germline V gives CDR1 KGHDR, CDR2 SFDVKD. The CDR3 extends over 15 amino acids. The CDR3, as DNA: TGTGCCACCGGGCCGGTCCCCCGTCGGGAAGAGACCCAGTACTTC. Translation: CATGPVPRREETQYF.

This clonotype was detected ten times or more. An end of the junction does not agree with germline; a read error may underlie this. This chain joins TRBV20-1 and TRBJ1-2, with a possible D match to TRBD1 (5 bases). Germline assignment: CDR1 DFQATT and CDR2 SNEGSKA (reference sequence). This CDR3 has 12 residues. The CDR3 is CSVREPGGGYTF. In DNA form, the CDR3 reads TGCAGTGTTAGAGAACCCGGGGGAGGCTACACCTTC.

This clonotype was seen ten or more times. CDR3 loop: CASSLVFGESDEQFF. CDR3 bases: TGTGCCAGCAGTTTAGTCTTTGGGGAGAGTGATGAGCAGTTCTTC. The chain is built from TRBV12-3 or TRBV12-4 and TRBJ2-1; maybe TRBD2 (5 bases). The CDR3 runs 15 residues. The V gene lost 1 base and the J gene lost 8 bases, with 15 bases spanning the gap.

Many counts were recorded for this clonotype. The chain employs TRBV2 and TRBJ1-2; 9 bases line up with TRBD1. CDR3 size: 16 residues. V shed 6 bases, J shed 4 bases, and the junction held 12 bases outside the gene matches. Looked up from germline, CDR1 is SNHLY and CDR2 is FYNNEI. CDR3 region: CASRAEQGAKGYGYTF. The DNA of the CDR3 is TGTGCCAGCAGGGCCGAACAGGGGGCCAAGGGCTATGGCTACACCTTC.